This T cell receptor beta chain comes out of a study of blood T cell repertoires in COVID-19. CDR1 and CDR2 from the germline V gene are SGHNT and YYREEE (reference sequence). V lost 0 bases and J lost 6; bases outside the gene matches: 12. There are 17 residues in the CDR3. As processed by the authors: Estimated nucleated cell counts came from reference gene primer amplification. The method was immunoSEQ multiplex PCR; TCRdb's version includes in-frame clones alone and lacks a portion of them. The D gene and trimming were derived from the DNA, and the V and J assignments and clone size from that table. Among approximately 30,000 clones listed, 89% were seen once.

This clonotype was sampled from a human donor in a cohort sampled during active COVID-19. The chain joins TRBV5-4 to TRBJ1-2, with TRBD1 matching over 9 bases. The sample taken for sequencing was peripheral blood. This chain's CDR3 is CASSLARPDRGSDGYTF. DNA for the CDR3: TGTGCCAGCAGCTTGGCTCGTCCGGACAGGGGTAGTGATGGCTACACCTTC.